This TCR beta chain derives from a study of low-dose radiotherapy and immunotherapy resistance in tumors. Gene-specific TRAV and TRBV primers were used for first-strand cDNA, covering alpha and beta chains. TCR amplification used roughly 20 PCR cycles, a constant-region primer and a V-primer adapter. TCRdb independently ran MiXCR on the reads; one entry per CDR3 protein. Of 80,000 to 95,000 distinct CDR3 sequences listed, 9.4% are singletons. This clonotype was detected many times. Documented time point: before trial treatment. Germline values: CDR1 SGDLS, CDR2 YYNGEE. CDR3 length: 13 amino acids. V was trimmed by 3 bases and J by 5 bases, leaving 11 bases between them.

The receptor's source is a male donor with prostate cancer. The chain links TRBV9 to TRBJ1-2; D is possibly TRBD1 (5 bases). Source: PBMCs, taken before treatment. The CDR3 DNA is TGTGCCAGCAGCGCAGGGTGGGGATATGGCTACACCTTC. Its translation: CASSAGWGYGYTF.